A selection of T cell receptor beta chains follows, all from one sample in a study of cytomegalovirus exposure and HLA in healthy donors. TCRdb keeps only in-frame clones here, not all; method: immunoSEQ multiplex PCR. The sample contains more than 150,000 clones, around 76% of which appear only once. Sequenced input: PBMCs. The receptors were gathered from a man between 40 and 49 years old in good health and CMV-seronegative. Both conserved end residues are part of each CDR3. D genes are given only for firm matches. Clone size, where shown, is once, few, many, or a class for clones that have expanded.

abundance: .
j_gene: TRBJ2-7
d_gene: TRBD1
v_gene: TRBV6-6
len: 15
CDR3nt: TGTGCCAGCAGTTACTCGACAGGGGCTAGATACGAGCAGTACTTC
CDR3aa: CASSYSTGARYEQYF

abundance: .
j_gene: TRBJ1-1
d_gene: TRBD1
v_gene: TRBV28
len: 13
CDR3nt: TGTGCCAGCAGTTTGTCAGGGGGCGCTGAAGCTTTCTTT
CDR3aa: CASSLSGGAEAFF

abundance: .
j_gene: TRBJ2-3
d_gene: .
v_gene: TRBV4-3
len: 14
CDR3nt: TGCGCCAGCAGCCCCAGCGGGAGCACAGATACGCAGTATTTT
CDR3aa: CASSPSGSTDTQYF

abundance: .
j_gene: TRBJ1-3
d_gene: .
v_gene: TRBV14
len: 13
CDR3nt: TGTGCCAGCAGCCATAAGGGGACACCCCCCATATATTTT
CDR3aa: CASSHKGTPPIYF

abundance: .
j_gene: TRBJ2-7
d_gene: .
v_gene: TRBV19
len: 13
CDR3nt: TGTGCCAGTAGTATAGACAGGGTCTACGAGCAGTACTTC
CDR3aa: CASSIDRVYEQYF

abundance: .
j_gene: TRBJ1-6
d_gene: .
v_gene: TRBV5-6
len: 13
CDR3nt: TGTGCCAGCAGCTCTCAGGGGAATTCACCCCTCCACTTT
CDR3aa: CASSSQGNSPLHF

abundance: .
j_gene: TRBJ2-5
d_gene: TRBD2
v_gene: TRBV5-6
len: 19
CDR3nt: TGTGCCAGCAGCCGGACGGGACTAGCGGGGGCCGGATCACAAGAGACCCAGTACTTC
CDR3aa: CASSRTGLAGAGSQETQYF

abundance: .
j_gene: TRBJ2-7
d_gene: .
v_gene: TRBV6-5
len: 13
CDR3nt: TGTGCCAGCAGTTACGGCGCAGGGGTAGAGCAGTACTTC
CDR3aa: CASSYGAGVEQYF

abundance: .
j_gene: TRBJ2-1
d_gene: .
v_gene: TRBV20-1
len: 11
CDR3nt: TGCAGTGCTAGCAGGAGGGATGAGCAGTTCTTC
CDR3aa: CSASRRDEQFF

abundance: .
j_gene: TRBJ2-7
d_gene: TRBD2
v_gene: TRBV19
len: 16
CDR3nt: TGTGCCAGTGCCATAGGTTGGCGGGAGAGCTCCTACGAGCAGTACTTC
CDR3aa: CASAIGWRESSYEQYF

abundance: once
j_gene: TRBJ2-3
d_gene: TRBD2
v_gene: TRBV9
len: 16
CDR3nt: TGTGCCAGCAGCGAGAGGACTAGCGGGAGCACAGATACGCAGTATTTT
CDR3aa: CASSERTSGSTDTQYF

abundance: once
j_gene: TRBJ2-3
d_gene: .
v_gene: TRBV2
len: 17
CDR3nt: TGTGCCAGCCCACTAGGAGGAGGGGCCCATAGCACAGATACGCAGTATTTT
CDR3aa: CASPLGGGAHSTDTQYF

abundance: .
j_gene: TRBJ2-3
d_gene: .
v_gene: TRBV6-5
len: 16
CDR3nt: TGTGCCAGCAGTTACTCGTTTATGGGGCTGACAGATACGCAGTATTTT
CDR3aa: CASSYSFMGLTDTQYF

abundance: .
j_gene: TRBJ2-3
d_gene: TRBD2
v_gene: TRBV11-2
len: 15
CDR3nt: TGTGCCAGCAGCTCGCCGGGACTAGCGACAGATACGCAGTATTTT
CDR3aa: CASSSPGLATDTQYF

abundance: .
j_gene: TRBJ1-5
d_gene: TRBD1
v_gene: TRBV19
len: 12
CDR3nt: TGTGCCACTCGACAGGGAAATCAGCCCCAGCATTTT
CDR3aa: CATRQGNQPQHF

abundance: .
j_gene: TRBJ2-7
d_gene: TRBD1
v_gene: TRBV7-6
len: 16
CDR3nt: TGTGCCAGCAGCTTAGGACAGGGCCCTAGCTCCTACGAGCAGTACTTC
CDR3aa: CASSLGQGPSSYEQYF

abundance: .
j_gene: TRBJ2-3
d_gene: TRBD2
v_gene: TRBV28
len: 16
CDR3nt: TGTGCCAGCAGTCTCCTTGGGACTAGCGTGACTGATACGCAGTATTTT
CDR3aa: CASSLLGTSVTDTQYF

abundance: few
j_gene: TRBJ2-5
d_gene: TRBD2
v_gene: TRBV6-6
len: 15
CDR3nt: TGTGCCAGCAGTTTGTCTAGCGGGAGCCGAGAGACCCAGTACTTC
CDR3aa: CASSLSSGSRETQYF

abundance: .
j_gene: TRBJ2-1
d_gene: .
v_gene: TRBV10-1
len: 17
CDR3nt: TGCGCCAGCAACCGGAGTAGGGGAGGATGCTCCTACAATGAGCAGTTCTTC
CDR3aa: CASNRSRGGCSYNEQFF

abundance: .
j_gene: TRBJ1-2
d_gene: .
v_gene: TRBV28
len: 15
CDR3nt: TGTGCCAGCAGTTTTCGGACAGCGGCTAACTATGGCTACACCTTC
CDR3aa: CASSFRTAANYGYTF

abundance: .
j_gene: TRBJ2-5
d_gene: TRBD2
v_gene: TRBV7-3
len: 17
CDR3nt: TGTGCCAGCAGCTTAACGGGAATACGGGGGGGCCGTGAGACCCAGTACTTC
CDR3aa: CASSLTGIRGGRETQYF

abundance: .
j_gene: TRBJ2-4
d_gene: TRBD2
v_gene: TRBV28
len: 15
CDR3nt: TGTGCCAGCAGTTTATCCGCGGGGGTAAAAAACATTCAGTACTTC
CDR3aa: CASSLSAGVKNIQYF

abundance: .
j_gene: TRBJ1-2
d_gene: .
v_gene: TRBV27
len: 13
CDR3nt: TGTGCCAGCAGTTCGTCCGGGTCTTATGGCTACACCTTC
CDR3aa: CASSSSGSYGYTF

abundance: .
j_gene: TRBJ2-7
d_gene: .
v_gene: TRBV19
len: 17
CDR3nt: TGTGCCAGTAGTCCTATCCTTCGGGGAAACGGATCCTACGAGCAGTACTTC
CDR3aa: CASSPILRGNGSYEQYF

abundance: .
j_gene: TRBJ2-3
d_gene: TRBD2
v_gene: TRBV30
len: 15
CDR3nt: TGTGCCTGGAGTGTACTAGCGGTAGGTGGAGATACGCAGTATTTT
CDR3aa: CAWSVLAVGGDTQYF

abundance: few
j_gene: TRBJ2-5
d_gene: .
v_gene: TRBV25-1
len: 16
CDR3nt: TGTGCCAGCAGTGCCTCGGCGGGGACCTTTAAAGAGACCCAGTACTTC
CDR3aa: CASSASAGTFKETQYF

abundance: .
j_gene: TRBJ1-3
d_gene: .
v_gene: TRBV11-2
len: 16
CDR3nt: TGTGCCAGCAGCTTGTCACCGTTGAGCTCTGGAAACACCATATATTTT
CDR3aa: CASSLSPLSSGNTIYF

abundance: .
j_gene: TRBJ1-1
d_gene: .
v_gene: TRBV7-9
len: 15
CDR3nt: TGTGCCAGCAGCTCTGTCAGGGGTAAGAACACTGAAGCTTTCTTT
CDR3aa: CASSSVRGKNTEAFF

abundance: few
j_gene: TRBJ2-7
d_gene: .
v_gene: TRBV25-1
len: 18
CDR3nt: TGTGCCAGCAGTGAAGGTGGACAGAAATATTCTTCCTCCTACGAGCAGTACTTC
CDR3aa: CASSEGGQKYSSSYEQYF

abundance: .
j_gene: TRBJ1-5
d_gene: TRBD1
v_gene: TRBV4-1
len: 16
CDR3nt: TGCGCCAGCAGCCGCGGACAGGGGGCAAGCAATCAGCCCCAGCATTTT
CDR3aa: CASSRGQGASNQPQHF

abundance: few
j_gene: TRBJ2-7
d_gene: TRBD2
v_gene: TRBV6-1
len: 16
CDR3nt: TGTGCCAGCAGTGAAGTGGGACTAGCGGATTACTACGAGCAGTACTTC
CDR3aa: CASSEVGLADYYEQYF

abundance: .
j_gene: TRBJ2-7
d_gene: TRBD1
v_gene: TRBV18
len: 12
CDR3nt: TGTGCCAGCTCCCGGGACAGCAACGAGCAGTACTTC
CDR3aa: CASSRDSNEQYF

abundance: .
j_gene: TRBJ2-7
d_gene: TRBD2
v_gene: TRBV28
len: 18
CDR3nt: TGTGCCAGCAGTTTCTGGGTAGCGGGAGGCCGGATACTTTACGAGCAGTACTTC
CDR3aa: CASSFWVAGGRILYEQYF

abundance: .
j_gene: TRBJ1-1
d_gene: .
v_gene: TRBV15
len: 15
CDR3nt: TGTGCCACCAGCAGAGGGGGGGGGCTGCGCACTGAAGCTTTCTTT
CDR3aa: CATSRGGGLRTEAFF

abundance: once
j_gene: TRBJ1-2
d_gene: TRBD1
v_gene: TRBV27
len: 13
CDR3nt: TGTGCCAGCAGTTTATCCAGGGGGCTCGGCCACACCTTC
CDR3aa: CASSLSRGLGHTF

abundance: .
j_gene: TRBJ2-7
d_gene: TRBD2
v_gene: TRBV7-6
len: 14
CDR3nt: TGTGCCAGCAGCCACGGGGGGGCCTCGGGCGAGCAGTACTTC
CDR3aa: CASSHGGASGEQYF

abundance: .
j_gene: TRBJ2-7
d_gene: .
v_gene: TRBV5-6
len: 13
CDR3nt: TGTGCCACCCACATTCGGGGGACCTACGAGCAGTACTTC
CDR3aa: CATHIRGTYEQYF

abundance: .
j_gene: TRBJ2-6
d_gene: TRBD1
v_gene: TRBV18
len: 18
CDR3nt: TGTGCCAGCTCACCGGTGAGACAGGGCTACTCTGGGGCCAACGTCCTGACTTTC
CDR3aa: CASSPVRQGYSGANVLTF

abundance: few
j_gene: TRBJ1-1
d_gene: .
v_gene: TRBV2
len: 13
CDR3nt: TGTGCCAGCAGTGAAGAGGGGGGGACTGAAGCTTTCTTT
CDR3aa: CASSEEGGTEAFF

abundance: few
j_gene: TRBJ1-5
d_gene: TRBD1
v_gene: TRBV28
len: 15
CDR3nt: TGTGCCAGCAGTTCCCAACGGACAGGGCGCCAGCCCCAGCATTTT
CDR3aa: CASSSQRTGRQPQHF